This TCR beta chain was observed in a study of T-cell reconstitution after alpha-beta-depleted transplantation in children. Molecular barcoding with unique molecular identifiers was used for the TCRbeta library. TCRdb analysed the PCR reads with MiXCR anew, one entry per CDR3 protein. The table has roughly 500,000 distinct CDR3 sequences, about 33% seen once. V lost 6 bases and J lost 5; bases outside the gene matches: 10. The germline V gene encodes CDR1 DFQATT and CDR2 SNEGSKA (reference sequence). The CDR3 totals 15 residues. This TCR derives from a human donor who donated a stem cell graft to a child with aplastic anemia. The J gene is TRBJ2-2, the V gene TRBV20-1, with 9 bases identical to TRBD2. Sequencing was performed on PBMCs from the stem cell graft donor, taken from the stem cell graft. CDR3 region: CSAPFLAGITGELFF. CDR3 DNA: TGCAGTGCCCCTTTCCTAGCGGGAATAACCGGGGAGCTGTTTTTT.